The present entry profiles one TCR beta chain with its context. Which antigen it targets is not known. Base qualities are not at hand, and no much larger clone is one base apart. From a lookup of the germline V gene (reference sequence), CDR1 and CDR2 are LNHDA and SQIVND. Between the V and J ends, shortened by 8 bases and 0 bases respectively, the junction contains 7 bases. Counted from cysteine to phenylalanine, this CDR3 has 13 amino acids. Solely the CDR3 DNA is kept, with 39 bases framed from the first base. This specimen belongs to a study of shared clonotypes between healthy human individuals (TCRdb year 2020). With regard to the full study: A couple of women and a few men aged 18 to 49 years were included in the cohort. To increase sequencing depth and limit assay-specific biases, TCR repertoire library preparation and sequencing were carried out by different laboratories using diverse techniques. To estimate repertoire size and how much clonotype sharing occurs between individuals, the study deeply sequenced the blood TCR repertoires of about 5 healthy adults. Each donor's leukapheresis produced roughly between roughly 0.85 and 10 billion PBMCs. The study at large found these results: Pairwise subsampling indicated that sequencing depth was expected to affect the degree of clonotype sharing among donors. The genetic and exposure-history diversity represented was limited by the small number of donors. Sampling was restricted to blood, and TCR repertoires in tissue are likely to differ from TCR repertoires in blood.

Using the deep immunoSEQ assay, TCR CDR3 regions were amplified from genomic DNA by multiplex PCR. For each cell subset, the extracted genomic DNA was distributed evenly across all wells of several immunoSEQ 96-well plates, and each plate served as one replicate. Each replicate PCR for unsorted PBMC received 300 to 350 ng genomic DNA, equal to approximately 30,000 T cell genomes. Ten immunoSEQ deep assay plates were used to sequence unsorted PBMC genomic DNA. Purified libraries were quantified with a Qubit 3.0 fluorometer, sized on a Bioanalyzer 2100, and re-quantified with the KAPA Library Quantification kit. Every immunoSEQ 96-well plate was sequenced on a dedicated single-read 150-cycle Illumina NextSeq 550 flow cell. For the original study's pipeline: Because only junctional sequences without quality scores were contained in the immunoSEQ output, filtering matching that applied to full-length reads could not be performed. Sequences were annotated with PyIR, a Python wrapper for IgBLAST v1.9, and V/J genes and CDR3 were assigned using IMGT germline references. Reads with weak V/J assignments (E-value above 1e-6), missing CDR3, stop codons, out-of-frame junctions, or ambiguous translated residues were removed. V3J clonotypes were defined as sequences sharing an identical inferred V gene, J gene, and CDR3 amino acid sequence. Percentage overlap between repertoires was computed as shared unique clonotypes divided by the size of the smaller repertoire. Three approaches were used to assess repertoire richness: RTK rarefaction, the Chao1 estimator, and Recon v2.1 estimates of unobserved clonotypes. The clones in this table, taken by TCRdb from immuneACCESS, are in-frame only. Not every clone is retained; where verified, under half of the shortfall comes from an unresolved V gene, and the cause of the rest is unknown. D and trimming come from the DNA, and the V and J calls and clone size come from that table. Counted in this sample were more than 450,000 clones; 75% to 85% of them appeared once. The ten top clones hold roughly 13% of the sample.

The donors were healthy, HIV-negative adults with no recently reported acute infections or vaccinations. Only Caucasian adults living in Nashville, Tennessee, USA were represented among the donors. For unsorted samples, about 90 million PBMCs were counted and genomic DNA was extracted with the QIAamp DNA Blood Mini kit. Blood was obtained by leukapheresis, after which PBMCs were separated by Ficoll-Histopaque density gradient centrifugation and cryopreserved in liquid nitrogen vapor phase. This TCR was sampled from a woman between 40 and 50 years old in good health. Some clones in this sample may be carry-over from other donors' samples. The chain is assembled from TRBV19 and TRBJ1-4; the D gene is perhaps TRBD1, from 6 matching bases. Material: PBMCs. For the CDR3, the sequence is CASGTSTNEKLFF. The bases read TGTGCCAGTGGGACATCAACTAATGAAAAACTGTTTTTT. The CDR3 plus the reference TRBV19 and TRBJ1-4 genes for the other parts give the full variable domain: DGGITQSPKYLFRKEGQNVTLSCEQNLNHDAMYWYRQDPGQGLRLIYYSQIVNDFQKGDIAEGYSVSREKKESFPLTVTSAQKNPTAFYLCASGTSTNEKLFFGSGTQLSVL.